The 5 T cell receptor beta chains given below trace back to one sample, sequenced in a study of molecular identifiers for immune sequencing clone quantification. TCRdb analysed the PCR reads with MiXCR anew, one entry per CDR3 protein. Seen here are 100,000 or so distinct CDR3 sequences, 36% observed once, and the top ten hold around 3.9%. The source material was naive CD8+ T cells from blood, with Jurkat cell RNA spiked in. Subset of the sample: FACS-sorted CD8+CD4-CCR7+CD45RA+ naive T cells. The source of these receptors is a human donor in good health. Some libraries in this study had Jurkat cell RNA spiked in.

This clonotype was detected only once. The chain joins TRBV4-3 to TRBJ2-1; TRBD2 matches at 15 bases. This CDR3 contains 16 residues. Germline V lookup: CDR1 LGHNA, CDR2 YSLEER. V lost 2 bases and J lost 9; bases outside the gene matches: 5. The chain's CDR3 is CASSQRGLAGGVEQFF. The DNA for the CDR3 is TGCGCCAGCAGCCAAAGGGGACTAGCGGGAGGTGTTGAGCAGTTCTTC.

This clonotype was seen a handful of times. Here the CDR3 omits its conserved ending phenylalanine or tryptophan, so a read error is the likely source. The CDR3 region is CASTTGARGGTEAFI. As DNA, the CDR3 is TGTGCCAGCACCACTGGGGCAAGGGGCGGGACTGAAGCTTTCATT. The chain combines TRBV28 with TRBJ1-1; perhaps TRBD1 as D (5 bases). The V and J ends lost 7 bases and 5 bases respectively, with 20 bases between them. The CDR3 spans 15 residues. Germline CDR1 is MDHEN and CDR2 is SYDVKM.

V usage is TRBV6-2 or TRBV6-3 and J usage is TRBJ2-1; D call uncertain. From germline, CDR1 is MNHEY and CDR2 SVGEGT. CDR3 length: 10 residues. Trimming shortened V by 10 bases and J by 7 bases, and 8 bases separated the two germline ends. CDR3 sequence: CATRANEQFF. CDR3 coding DNA: TGTGCCACCCGAGCGAATGAGCAGTTCTTC.

V gene TRBV27 combines with J gene TRBJ2-1; perhaps TRBD2 as D (7 bases). The CDR3 sequence is 13 residues long. The germline CDR1 and CDR2 sequences are MNHEY and SMNVEV (reference sequence). V lost 4 bases and J lost 6, with 10 bases in between. DNA for the CDR3: TGTGCCAGCAGTTGGGGGGGCCGCAATGAGCAGTTCTTC. Translated, it gives CASSWGGRNEQFF.

Comment on this clonotype: A read error is possible here, since a much larger clone lies one base away. CDR3 nucleotide sequence: TGCAGGGTTGAAGGGCAGGGAGGGTCCGGGGAGCTGTTTTTT. This codes for CRVEGQGGSGELFF. The chain uses TRBV29-1 and TRBJ2-2; TRBD2 agrees at 7 bases. This CDR3 region has 14 residues. The germline V gene encodes CDR1 SQVTM and CDR2 ANQGSEA.